This TCR beta chain was documented in a study of blood T cell repertoires in COVID-19. Repertoires were generated with immunoSEQ multiplex PCR, while TCRdb's copy carries only in-frame clones and drops some. This table holds 330,000 or so clones, under 95% found once. Germline V gene sequence: CDR1 MNHEY, CDR2 SMNVEV (reference sequence). V was pared by 2 bases and J by 12 bases, with 4 bases of the junction left unmatched. The CDR3 contains 12 residues. Material for sequencing was PBMCs or T cells enriched from blood (not recorded which). The chain recombines TRBV27 with TRBJ1-1, with 9 bases matching TRBD1. This clonotype originated in a woman between 25 and 40 years old who had recovered from COVID-19. The CDR3 sequence is CASSLTGGLSFF. The CDR3 DNA follows: TGTGCCAGCAGTTTAACAGGGGGCTTGTCTTTCTTT.